Listed below are T cell receptor beta chains from one sample, sequenced in a study of shared clonotypes between healthy human individuals. Clones were sequenced by immunoSEQ multiplex PCR, and TCRdb holds only the in-frame ones, with some missing. The table lists over a million clones, roughly 98.5% of them singletons. Material for sequencing was naive CD4+ T cells sorted from blood. The receptors originated from a man aged 30 to 45 in good health. Both conserved end residues are part of each CDR3. A D gene is named only where the DNA matches it firmly. Clone size is not always given. Where it is, it says once, few, many or a class for expanded clones.

cdr3_nt cdr3_aa v_call clone_size j_call cdr3_length d_call
TGTGCCAGCAGCGTAGAGCTAGCGGGAGCCCCGGGGACCGGGGAGCTGTTTTTT CASSVELAGAPGTGELFF TRBV9 once TRBJ2-2 18 TRBD2
TGTGCCATCGGTAAGCGTTCTGGGGCCAACGTCCTGACTTTC CAIGKRSGANVLTF TRBV10-3 - TRBJ2-6 14 -
TGTGCCAGCAGCTTACTGCAACTCGGCTATCGCGAGCAGTACTTC CASSLLQLGYREQYF TRBV7-2 - TRBJ2-7 15 -
TGTGCCAGCAGCTTAAGGTTAGAAACCTACAATGAGCAGTTCTTC CASSLRLETYNEQFF TRBV11-2 once TRBJ2-1 15 -
TGCGCCAGCAGCTTGGAGCAGGGGCAGACCGGGGAGCTGTTTTTT CASSLEQGQTGELFF TRBV5-1 - TRBJ2-2 15 -
TGTGCCAGCAGCAGACAGGGTGGCACTGAAGCTTTCTTT CASSRQGGTEAFF TRBV28 - TRBJ1-1 13 TRBD1
TGTGCCAGCAGCTTAAGAGGGGGACAGGGTTGGACCGGGGAGCTGTTTTTT CASSLRGGQGWTGELFF TRBV7-3 - TRBJ2-2 17 TRBD1
TGTGCCAGCAGCTTTATCCCCTTCCCTCCTGAAGCTTTCTTT CASSFIPFPPEAFF TRBV11-2 - TRBJ1-1 14 -
TGTGCCAGCAGCACGGGGCCCCGGCGGGAGCGGGAAGATACGCAGTATTTT CASSTGPRREREDTQYF TRBV14 - TRBJ2-3 17 TRBD2
TGTGCCAGCAGTGAACCAGGGGATGGCTACACCTTC CASSEPGDGYTF TRBV6-1 once TRBJ1-2 12 -
TGTGCCAGCAGCACTAGACAGGGGAATCAGCCCCAGCATTTT CASSTRQGNQPQHF TRBV13 - TRBJ1-5 14 TRBD1
TGCGCCAGCAGCCAAGATAGCCAGTCCTACAATGAGCAGTTCTTC CASSQDSQSYNEQFF TRBV4-3 - TRBJ2-1 15 -
TGTGCCACCAGCAGAGGTTCAGGGGGCGGCAAGCCCCAGCATTTT CATSRGSGGGKPQHF TRBV15 - TRBJ1-5 15 TRBD1
TGTGCCAGCAGTTACTATGCGGGCCAAGAGACCCAGTACTTC CASSYYAGQETQYF TRBV6-5 - TRBJ2-5 14 -
TGTGCCAGCGGGACTAGGCTTAAGGATGAGCAGTTCTTC CASGTRLKDEQFF TRBV9 - TRBJ2-1 13 TRBD2
TGTGCCAGCAACACAGGCAATCAGCCCCAGCATTTT CASNTGNQPQHF TRBV2 - TRBJ1-5 12 -
TGTGCAAGTCGCTTAGGCAAAGAATCTTCATTTTCGGATCAGCCCCAGCATTTT CASRLGKESSFSDQPQHF TRBV12-2 - TRBJ1-5 18 -
TGCGCCAGCAGCTTGGCCAGGGGGGGCCAGCGGGACCGCACAGATACGCAGTATTTT CASSLARGGQRDRTDTQYF TRBV5-1 - TRBJ2-3 19 -
TGTGCCAGCTGTTATAGCAATCAGCCCCAGCATTTT CASCYSNQPQHF TRBV6-1 - TRBJ1-5 12 -
TGTGCCAGCAGCTTAGAGCCAGGGCTGCCCCAGCATTTT CASSLEPGLPQHF TRBV7-7 - TRBJ1-5 13 -
TGTGCCAGCTCACAACGGGAGCCCTACGAGCAGTACTTC CASSQREPYEQYF TRBV18 - TRBJ2-7 13 -
TGTGCCAGCAGTGAGGTAGCGGGAGGTACCGGGGAGCTGTTTTTT CASSEVAGGTGELFF TRBV25-1 - TRBJ2-2 15 TRBD2
TGCAGCGTTGAAAAGGACCTCCAAGAGACCCAGTACTTC CSVEKDLQETQYF TRBV29-1 - TRBJ2-5 13 -
TGTGCCAGCAGTGCAATAAGCGCCGTTAATGAAAAACTGTTTTTT CASSAISAVNEKLFF TRBV2 - TRBJ1-4 15 -
TGTGCCAGCAGTGAGTCGGGGACCCTGAGCTACACCTTC CASSESGTLSYTF TRBV6-1 - TRBJ1-2 13 -
TGTGCCAGCAGCTCGGGGGGGCCCACGATTTACGAGCAGTACTTC CASSSGGPTIYEQYF TRBV5-4 - TRBJ2-7 15 TRBD2
TGTGCCAGCAGTTTAATGCCCTCCTACAATGAGCAGTTCTTC CASSLMPSYNEQFF TRBV11-2 - TRBJ2-1 14 -
TGTGCCAGCTCACCACCCGCCTCCTACAATGAGCAGTTCTTC CASSPPASYNEQFF TRBV18 - TRBJ2-1 14 -